These 10 T cell receptor beta chains came from one sample sequenced in a study of cytomegalovirus exposure and HLA in healthy donors. Amplification used 60 Vbeta primers and 13 Jbeta primers. Here immunoSEQ multiplex PCR was the method, and the copy in TCRdb shows in-frame clones only, minus some. The sample consists of more than 65,000 clones, around three quarters of them appearing once. Source material: PBMCs. The receptors shown here come from a woman in her forties in good health and CMV-seropositive.

Turning to this clone: The same CDR3 is also encoded by other DNA sequences in this sample. The CDR3 bases are TGTGCCAGCAGCCCCGGACTAGCGGACCAAGAGACCCAGTACTTC. Translating it yields CASSPGLADQETQYF. The chain is built from TRBV7-9 and TRBJ2-5; 10 bases line up with TRBD2. The length of the CDR3 is 15 residues. V shed 5 bases, J shed 0 bases, and the junction held 3 bases outside the gene matches. Germline V lookup: CDR1 SEHNR, CDR2 FQNEAQ (reference sequence).

This clone was seen a few times. The chain is built from TRBV5-1 and TRBJ2-3; 8 nucleotides line up with TRBD2. V lost 3 bases to trimming and J lost 4 bases; unmatched junction nucleotides: 10. This CDR3 spans 16 amino acids. Germline CDR1 and CDR2: SGHRS and YFSETQ. The CDR3 region is CASSSPWVAGSDTQYF. The CDR3 DNA follows: TGCGCCAGCAGCTCGCCTTGGGTAGCGGGGTCAGATACGCAGTATTTT.

This clone has only one observation. In DNA, the CDR3 is TGTGCCAGCAGCCAGACCCCCACGGGCGAGCAGTACTTC. As protein: CASSQTPTGEQYF. The genes are TRBV14 and TRBJ2-7; no reliable D call. The CDR3 runs 13 residues. The ends were cut back, 3 bases at V and 6 bases at J, with 12 bases in the middle. Germline V gene sequence: CDR1 SGHDN, CDR2 FVKESK.

This clone showed up just a few times. V and J are TRBV30 and TRBJ2-1, with D perhaps matching TRBD2 (5 bases). CDR1 is GTSNPN, CDR2 SVGIG, per germline (reference sequence). The V and J ends lost 4 bases and 14 bases respectively, with 21 bases between them. This CDR3 spans 13 amino acids. The CDR3 DNA is TGTGCCTGGAAAGCTACCGGAGGAAATCGCGAGTTCTTC. As protein: CAWKATGGNREFF.

This clone occurred once. The rearrangement joins TRBV27 to TRBJ2-7; D is uncertain. The germline V gene encodes CDR1 MNHEY and CDR2 SMNVEV (reference sequence). V was cut by 5 bases and J by 2 bases, with 7 bases left in between. This CDR3 is built from 12 residues. The CDR3, as DNA: TGTGCCAGCAGTCCAACTCCCTACGAGCAGTACTTC. It encodes CASSPTPYEQYF.

The genes are TRBV6-5 and TRBJ2-5, with 7 nucleotides matching TRBD2. Germline-derived CDR1 and CDR2 are MNHEY and SVGAGI. V shed 6 bases and J 2 bases; nucleotides not matched to a gene: 6. The CDR3 covers 14 residues. The CDR3 loop is CASRRGLVQETQYF. The CDR3, as DNA: TGTGCCAGCAGACGCGGACTAGTACAAGAGACCCAGTACTTC.

CDR3 loop: CASSYSTGMETQYF. In DNA form, the CDR3 reads TGTGCCAGCAGTTACTCGACAGGGATGGAGACCCAGTACTTC. The V and J genes are TRBV6-6 and TRBJ2-5; the match to TRBD1 covers 7 bases. V was clipped by 0 bases and J by 5 bases; unmatched bases: 3. The germline V gene encodes CDR1 MNHNY and CDR2 SVGAGI (reference sequence). The CDR3 is 14 amino acids.

This clone was seen more than once but under ten times. The gene calls are TRBV5-4 and TRBJ1-2; D perhaps matches TRBD1 (6 bases). CDR3 size: 15 residues. Looked up from germline, CDR1 is SGHNT and CDR2 is YYREEE (reference sequence). The V end was cut by 5 bases, the J end by 4 bases, with 18 bases between. The CDR3 protein is CASSTLRGRGYGYTF. DNA for the CDR3: TGTGCCAGCAGTACCTTGCGGGGGCGAGGCTATGGCTACACCTTC.

The chain uses TRBV28 and TRBJ2-5; TRBD2 aligns across 9 bases. Germline CDR1 is MDHEN and CDR2 is SYDVKM. V lost 8 bases to trimming and J lost 4 bases; unmatched junction nucleotides: 8. The CDR3 has 14 amino acids. CDR3 nucleotide sequence: TGTGCCAGCTTCCGGCGGGGGGGCCCAGAGACCCAGTACTTC. Its translation is CASFRRGGPETQYF.

The CDR3 sequence: CSVARLGGYNEQFF. In DNA form, the CDR3 reads TGCAGCGTTGCTCGCCTAGGGGGATACAATGAGCAGTTCTTC. This chain links TRBV29-1 with TRBJ2-1, with D possibly TRBD1 on 6 matching bases. CDR1 and CDR2 (germline): SQVTM, ANQGSEA. V shed 4 bases and J shed 4 bases, with 14 bases lying between them. This CDR3 spans 14 amino acids.